Sequencing of this T cell receptor (beta chain) was carried out in a study of CD8 T cell repertoires and HIV-1 epitope variants. Germline V CDR1 and CDR2: LNHDA, SQIVND (reference sequence). This CDR3 has 13 amino acids. Trimming shortened V by 6 bases and J by 0 bases, and 8 bases separated the two germline ends. TCRdb's table, derived via immunoSEQ multiplex PCR, lists solely in-frame clones and lacks some. The table shows 4,500 or so clones, with about 64% occurring only once. Concerning this clone itself: Its antigen is unidentified.

Sequencing was performed on cultured CD8+ T cells derived from PBMCs. The chain couples TRBV19 to TRBJ1-1, with no clear D. This clonotype was obtained from a male donor with HIV. CDR3 in DNA: TGTGCCAGTAGGGTTACAGTGAACACTGAAGCTTTCTTT. It codes for CASRVTVNTEAFF.